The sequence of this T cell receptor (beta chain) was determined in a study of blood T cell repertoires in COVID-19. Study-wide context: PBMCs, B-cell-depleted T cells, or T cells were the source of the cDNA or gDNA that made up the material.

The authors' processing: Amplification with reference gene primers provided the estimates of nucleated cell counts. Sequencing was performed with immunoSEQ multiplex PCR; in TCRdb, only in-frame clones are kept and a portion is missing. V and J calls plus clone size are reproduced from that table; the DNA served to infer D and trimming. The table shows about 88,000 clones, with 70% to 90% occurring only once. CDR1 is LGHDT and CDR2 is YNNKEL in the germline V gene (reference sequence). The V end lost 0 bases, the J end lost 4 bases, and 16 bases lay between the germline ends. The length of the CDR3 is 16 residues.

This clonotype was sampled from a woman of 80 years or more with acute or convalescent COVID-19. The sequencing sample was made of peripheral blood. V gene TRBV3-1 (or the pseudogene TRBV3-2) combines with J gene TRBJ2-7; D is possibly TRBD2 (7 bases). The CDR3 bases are TGTGCCAGCAGCCAAGAGAACCGGGGAGGGGGATACGAGCAGTACTTC. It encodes CASSQENRGGGYEQYF.